The sequence of this TCR beta chain was determined in a study of human CD8 memory T cell subsets. Findings and limits, study-wide: Minimal repertoire overlap was seen between stem-like memory T cells and precursor exhausted T cells. When diversity was estimated with Chao1, stem-like memory T cells appeared more diverse than precursor exhausted T cells.

It was UMI-labeled 5' RACE by which the TCR beta libraries were made. No DNA is given; TCRdb re-called the 5' RACE reads and lists each CDR3 protein once. The table lists fewer than 6,000 distinct CDR3 sequences, with around 17% in the top ten. Notes on this clonotype: Its antigen is still unknown.

CCR7+ PD-1+ TIGIT+ early memory CD8+ cells with dysfunctional traits were TPEX. It was by negative magnetic separation that total CD8+ T cells were enriched. The CDR3 totals 15 residues. The germline V gene encodes CDR1 SGHTA and CDR2 FQGNSA. The TCR sequence derives from a human donor in good health. The chain carries TRBV7-2 and TRBJ2-2; TCRdb picks TRBD1, but there is no DNA to check that call. Sequenced: CD8+ T cells from PBMCs. CDR3: CASTGTGYNTGELFF.